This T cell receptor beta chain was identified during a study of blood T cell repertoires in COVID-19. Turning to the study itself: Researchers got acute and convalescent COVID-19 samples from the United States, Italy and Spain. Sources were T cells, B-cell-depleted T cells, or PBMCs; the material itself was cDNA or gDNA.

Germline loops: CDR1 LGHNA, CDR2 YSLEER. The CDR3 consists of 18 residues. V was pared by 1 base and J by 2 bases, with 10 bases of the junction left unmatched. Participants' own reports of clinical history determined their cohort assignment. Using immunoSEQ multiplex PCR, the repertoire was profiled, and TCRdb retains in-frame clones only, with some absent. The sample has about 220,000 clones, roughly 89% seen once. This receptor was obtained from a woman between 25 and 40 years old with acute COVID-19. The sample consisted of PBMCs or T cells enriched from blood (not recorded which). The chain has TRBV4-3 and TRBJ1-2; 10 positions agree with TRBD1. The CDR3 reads CASSQALWDRGTNYGYTF. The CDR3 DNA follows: TGCGCCAGCAGCCAAGCCCTCTGGGACAGGGGTACAAACTATGGCTACACCTTC.